The 10 T cell receptor beta chains presented below share a single source sample, sequenced in a study of T-cell reconstitution after alpha-beta-depleted transplantation in children (dated by TCRdb to between 2015 and 2016). The label giving this sample's treatment or condition can be read as: allogeneic hematopoietic cell transplantation with graft depleted of TCRalphabeta T cells and CD19 B cells. Library preparation employed PCR. Sequencing relied on an Illumina HiSeq 2500. Molecular barcoding was employed in the preparation of TCR libraries, with unique molecular identifiers being used to normalize TCRbeta repertoire quantification. The public reads were reprocessed in TCRdb via fastp at Q25 and MiXCR, keeping in-frame beta chains. For every CDR3 protein sequence, its rows merge into one entry that carries the most common genes and DNA. The sample table records 200,000 to 250,000 distinct CDR3 sequences; under 30% of these occur just once. The top ten clonotypes cover 2.6% of the sample.

Material: PBMCs, obtained before TCRalphabeta/CD19-depleted stem cell transplant. Every receptor here comes from a girl aged 2 to 10 with Fanconi anemia, due to receive a stem cell transplant.

V and J are TRBV29-1 and TRBJ1-3; 9 positions match TRBD1. After removal of 4 bases from V and 8 bases from J, the junction contained 9 bases not matched to a gene. The CDR3 is 14 amino acids. Germline V lookup: CDR1 SQVTM, CDR2 ANQGSEA. CDR3 amino acids: CSVASGTGRDTIYF. The CDR3 bases are TGCAGCGTTGCATCCGGGACAGGGAGAGACACCATATATTTT.

This clonotype has a count of ten or more. The chain is built from TRBV7-8 and TRBJ2-7; 7 bases agree with TRBD2. The CDR3 covers 13 residues. Looked up from germline, CDR1 is SGHVS and CDR2 is FQNEAQ. V shed 3 bases, J shed 4 bases, and the junction held 3 bases outside the gene matches. This CDR3 reads CASSLVGGYEQYF. CDR3 nucleotide sequence: TGTGCCAGCAGCTTGGTGGGGGGGTACGAGCAGTACTTC.

In DNA, the CDR3 is TGTGCCAGCGGGTCAGGGGGCTGGTATGGCTACACCTTC. Amino acids: CASGSGGWYGYTF. The genes are TRBV6-2 or TRBV6-3 and TRBJ1-2; the match to TRBD1 covers 8 bases. The V gene end was trimmed by 8 bases and the J gene end by 5 bases; junction bases not matched to a gene: 7. Germline-derived CDR1 and CDR2 are MNHEY and SVGEGT. There are 13 residues in the CDR3.

This clonotype was seen many times. The chain couples TRBV9 to TRBJ1-2, with TRBD1 matching 7 bases. In germline, CDR1 is SGDLS, CDR2 YYNGEE. The length of the CDR3 is 14 residues. The J segment lost 3 bases and the V segment lost 2 bases, leaving 4 bases of the junction unmatched. The CDR3 sequence is CASSVAGTDYGYTF. In DNA, the CDR3 is TGTGCCAGCAGCGTCGCAGGGACAGACTATGGCTACACCTTC.

This clonotype was recorded many times. The J gene is TRBJ2-7, the V gene TRBV29-1; D may match TRBD1 or TRBD2 (5 bases each). The germline V gene has CDR1 SQVTM and CDR2 ANQGSEA. This CDR3 has 11 residues. The CDR3 spells CSARWGIEQYF. In nucleotides, the CDR3 is TGCAGTGCAAGGTGGGGGATCGAGCAGTACTTC.

This clonotype was seen many times. This rearrangement joins TRBV20-1 to TRBJ2-1; tentative D call: TRBD2 (6 bases). Germline V CDR1 and CDR2: DFQATT, SNEGSKA (reference sequence). This CDR3 is 12 amino acids long. The ends were cut back, 8 bases at V and 5 bases at J, with 13 bases in the middle. The CDR3 loop is CSPGEGHNEQFF. The CDR3 bases are TGCAGTCCGGGAGAAGGACACAATGAGCAGTTCTTC.

The chain joins TRBV6-1 to TRBJ2-3; 7 bases are a match to TRBD2. Germline-derived CDR1 and CDR2 are MNHNS and SASEGT. V lost 5 bases and J lost 2; bases outside the gene matches: 10. This CDR3 has 16 amino acids. CDR3 nucleotide sequence: TGTGCCAGCAGTCCAAAGGGACTAACCTTCACAGATACGCAGTATTTT. Its protein product is CASSPKGLTFTDTQYF.

This chain uses TRBV9 with TRBJ2-1; possibly TRBD1 or TRBD2 for D (6 bases each). The germline V and J ends were trimmed by 0 bases and 4 bases, with 11 bases remaining between them. The CDR3 spans 15 residues. CDR1 is SGDLS, CDR2 YYNGEE, per germline. The CDR3 region is CASSVAGGRYNEQFF. The CDR3 DNA follows: TGTGCCAGCAGCGTAGCCGGGGGCCGGTACAATGAGCAGTTCTTC.

The CDR3 reads CASSFLQGTEAFF. CDR3 in DNA: TGTGCCAGCAGTTTTTTACAGGGCACTGAAGCTTTCTTT. The V gene is TRBV28, the J gene TRBJ1-1; possible D gene TRBD1, 6 bases. The CDR3 sequence is 13 residues long. The V gene's germline CDR1 is MDHEN and CDR2 SYDVKM. V was trimmed by 3 bases and J by 4 bases, leaving 9 bases between them.

There are many counts of this clonotype. This sequence joins TRBV6-5 and TRBJ2-7; 11 nucleotides line up with TRBD2. The germline CDR1 and CDR2 sequences are MNHEY and SVGAGI. Unmatched junction bases numbered 5, after V lost 2 bases and J lost 2 bases. The CDR3 is made up of 16 amino acids. The CDR3 bases are TGTGCCAGCAGTTACGCGATACTAGCGGGAGCCTACGAGCAGTACTTC. Residues: CASSYAILAGAYEQYF.